These 17 T cell receptor beta chains originate from one sample sequenced in a study of OX40 agonist ivuxolimab in advanced cancers. Some clones are missing from TCRdb's copy, which holds only in-frame ones; the method was immunoSEQ multiplex PCR. This table has fewer than 80,000 clones, over 80% appearing once. Source: CD4+ or CD8+ T cells sorted from blood, taken in a trial of the OX40 agonist ivuxolimab. The receptors originated from an adult with an advanced solid tumor such as melanoma, head and neck, liver or kidney cancer.

The chain has TRBV19 and TRBJ1-2, with TRBD1 as a possible D gene (5 bases). Trimming took off 3 bases at V and 8 bases at J, with 10 bases between the two ends. CDR1 is LNHDA, CDR2 SQIVND, per germline (reference sequence). The CDR3 spans 12 residues. The CDR3 here is CASSIPQGGYTF. The CDR3 coding sequence is TGTGCCAGTAGTATCCCGCAGGGCGGCTACACCTTC.

The genes are TRBV6-4 and TRBJ1-5; D ambiguous. This CDR3 contains 13 residues. The V end lost 0 bases, the J end lost 10 bases, and 10 bases lay between the germline ends. CDR1 is MRHNA and CDR2 is SNTAGT in the germline V gene. The CDR3 here is CASSDSSAGPQHF. In nucleotides, the CDR3 is TGTGCCAGCAGTGACTCGTCGGCAGGACCCCAGCATTTT.

The chain has TRBV5-4 and TRBJ1-2, with D hard to call. The CDR3 length is 17 residues. CDR1 is SGHNT, CDR2 YYREEE, per germline (reference sequence). The ends were cut back, 4 bases at V and 4 bases at J, with 23 bases in the middle. In DNA, the CDR3 is TGTGCCAGCAGCCGCCGCCCGGATAGCCTCCGTTTCTATGGCTACACCTTC. Its translation is CASSRRPDSLRFYGYTF.

This clone was found many times. The rearrangement links TRBV19 to TRBJ1-2; 8 nucleotides line up with TRBD1. The CDR3 contains 15 residues. The germline V gene encodes CDR1 LNHDA and CDR2 SQIVND (reference sequence). V shed 5 bases and J 0 bases; nucleotides not matched to a gene: 5. CDR3 residues: CASSSQQGANYGYTF. The CDR3 nucleotides are TGTGCCAGTAGTTCCCAACAGGGGGCTAACTATGGCTACACCTTC.

This clone was counted between two and nine times. V is TRBV19 and J is TRBJ2-1; D gene ambiguous. This CDR3 contains 15 residues. V was pared by 6 bases and J by 2 bases, with 14 bases between. Germline values: CDR1 LNHDA, CDR2 SQIVND (reference sequence). CDR3 loop: CASSPQSAPYNEQFF. For the CDR3, the DNA is TGTGCCAGTAGCCCACAATCGGCTCCCTACAATGAGCAGTTCTTC.

The rearrangement links TRBV7-8 to TRBJ2-5, with D possibly TRBD2 on 6 matching bases. This CDR3 is built from 16 residues. V lost 7 bases to trimming and J lost 0 bases, with 18 bases between them. CDR1 SGHVS and CDR2 FQNEAQ come from the germline V gene. This CDR3 is CASNWMVGGNQETQYF. The CDR3 DNA reads TGTGCCAGCAACTGGATGGTGGGGGGAAACCAAGAGACCCAGTACTTC.

V is TRBV6-4 and J is TRBJ2-2; D perhaps matches TRBD2 (5 bases). Looked up from germline, CDR1 is MRHNA and CDR2 is SNTAGT. The CDR3 sequence is 16 residues long. Between the trimmed V and J ends, which lost 6 bases and 0 bases, there was a span of 14 bases. CDR3 in DNA: TGTGCCAGCAGAGGAGAGGGATCGCCGAACACCGGGGAGCTGTTTTTT. Protein product: CASRGEGSPNTGELFF.

This chain connects TRBV5-1 to TRBJ1-4; 8 nucleotides line up with TRBD1. CDR3 size: 16 residues. The V segment lost 7 bases and the J segment 8 bases; nucleotides outside the gene matches: 16. Germline values: CDR1 SGHRS, CDR2 YFSETQ. The DNA of the CDR3 is TGCGCCAGCTGCCCCCAAACCCAGGGGGCGGGGGAAAAACTGTTTTTT. Protein sequence: CASCPQTQGAGEKLFF.

This clone was seen once. The chain recombines TRBV7-2 with TRBJ2-5; 9 nucleotides line up with TRBD1. The J call may be incorrect, as the DNA end agrees better with TRBJ2-7. Germline assignment: CDR1 SGHTA and CDR2 FQGNSA. The CDR3 has 17 amino acids. CDR3 sequence: CASSLASTGQGFYEQYF. The CDR3 region has the DNA TGTGCCAGCAGCTTAGCCTCTACAGGACAGGGGTTCTACGAGCAGTACTTC.

The J gene is TRBJ1-1, the V gene TRBV6-1, with D hard to call. The germline gives CDR1 MNHNS, CDR2 SASEGT. The CDR3 has 14 amino acids. The ends were cut back, 5 bases at V and 0 bases at J, with 10 bases in the middle. Here the CDR3 reads CASSWAAMNTEAFF. The CDR3 coding sequence is TGTGCCAGCAGTTGGGCAGCTATGAACACTGAAGCTTTCTTT.

J is TRBJ2-5 and V is TRBV9; possible D gene TRBD1, 7 bases. With 3 bases removed from V and 1 base from J, the gap between germline ends came to 13 bases. Germline V gene sequence: CDR1 SGDLS, CDR2 YYNGEE. This CDR3 is 15 amino acids long. CDR3 residues: CASSAAGQPQETQYF. The CDR3 coding sequence is TGTGCCAGCAGCGCCGCGGGACAGCCCCAAGAGACCCAGTACTTC.

This clone is medium-sized (0.01 to 0.1%) in the sample. This sequence joins TRBV30 and TRBJ1-1, with D unclear. Germline CDR1 is GTSNPN and CDR2 is SVGIG (reference sequence). Deletions cut 4 bases from V and 1 base from J, with 10 bases between. This CDR3 has 13 amino acids. CDR3 sequence (DNA): TGTGCCTGGACCGTAACAGCGAACACTGAAGCTTTCTTT. Amino acids: CAWTVTANTEAFF.

The rearrangement uses TRBV11-2 and TRBJ2-4, with 8 bases fitting TRBD1. Losses at the gene ends were 5 bases for V and 0 bases for J; bases not matched to a gene: 15. The CDR3 runs 19 residues. The germline V gene has CDR1 SGHAT and CDR2 FQNNGV. The CDR3 coding sequence is TGTGCCAGCAGCCCGCGACAGGGGACCCTGGGAGCAGCCAAAAACATTCAGTACTTC. Translating gives CASSPRQGTLGAAKNIQYF.

The chain combines TRBV10-1 with TRBJ1-2; TRBD1 matches at 7 bases. V lost 8 bases, J lost 2 bases, and 5 bases stayed unmatched. The CDR3 length is 13 residues. Germline assignment: CDR1 WNHNN and CDR2 SYGVQD (reference sequence). CDR3 amino acids: CASARDSNYGYTF. The CDR3 nucleotides read TGCGCCAGCGCCCGGGACAGCAACTATGGCTACACCTTC.

This clone was detected only once. The rearrangement links TRBV10-1 to TRBJ1-5; a weak D match, TRBD1 (5 bases). From germline, CDR1 is WNHNN and CDR2 SYGVQD (reference sequence). The CDR3 contains 13 residues. V was pared by 3 bases and J by 11 bases, with 14 bases between. CDR3 loop: CASSDPGAPAQHF. In DNA form, the CDR3 reads TGCGCCAGCAGTGACCCCGGGGCCCCGGCCCAGCATTTT.

This clone was recorded only once. The junction departs from germline at one end; a sequencing error may be responsible. This chain uses TRBV7-7 with TRBJ2-3; TRBD1 matches 8 bases. The CDR3 loop spans 15 amino acids. Germline-derived CDR1 and CDR2 are SSHAT and FNYEAQ (reference sequence). The CDR3, as DNA: TGTGCTAGCAGTTCCGGACAGGGATGGGCAGATACGCAGTATTTT. It specifies CASSSGQGWADTQYF.

This chain links TRBV18 with TRBJ2-5; D is unresolved. The CDR3 loop spans 11 amino acids. Looked up from germline, CDR1 is KGHSH and CDR2 is LQKENI. V lost 3 bases, J lost 4 bases, and 3 bases lay in between. CDR3 nucleotide sequence: TGTGCCAGCTCACCCTCAGAGACCCAGTACTTC. This translates into CASSPSETQYF. Based on the CDR3 plus reference TRBV18 and TRBJ2-5, the full variable domain is NAGVMQNPRHLVRRRGQEARLRCSPMKGHSHVYWYRQLPEEGLKFMVYLQKENIIDESGMPKERFSAEFPKEGPSILRIQQVVRGDSAAYFCASSPSETQYFGPGTRLLVL.